Each of the 5 T cell receptor beta chains below was sequenced from the same sample in a study of beta chain features in type 1 diabetes. Investigators reverse transcribed all isolated RNA, so they sequenced expressed TCRB transcripts. Some clones are missing from TCRdb's copy, which holds only in-frame ones; the method was immunoSEQ multiplex PCR. The table has around 500,000 clones, approximately 28% seen once. The sequenced sample consisted of naive CD4+ T cells from blood. Source of these receptors: a man aged 18 to 29 in good health.

The CDR3, as DNA: TGTGCCAGCAGCGTAGACGGGAGGGCCGGATCGGATAATGAGCAGTTCTTC. Amino acids: CASSVDGRAGSDNEQFF. This chain uses TRBV9 with TRBJ2-1; 8 nucleotides agree with TRBD2. The CDR3 has 17 amino acids. J lost 7 bases, V lost 0 bases, and 12 bases had no gene match. Germline CDR1 is SGDLS and CDR2 is YYNGEE.

There are a few counts of this clone. The gene calls are TRBV7-9 and TRBJ2-1; D remains unclear. CDR1 is SEHNR, CDR2 FQNEAQ, per germline (reference sequence). Trimming pared 1 base from V and 15 bases from J, leaving 16 bases between. CDR3 size: 13 residues. The CDR3 is CASSLVLGPTRFF. The CDR3 DNA follows: TGTGCCAGCAGCTTAGTTTTAGGGCCAACTCGGTTCTTC.

The chain carries TRBV7-9 and TRBJ2-1, with no clear D. Trimming took off 5 bases at V and 8 bases at J, with 10 bases between the two ends. This CDR3 comprises 12 residues. The V gene's germline CDR1 is SEHNR and CDR2 FQNEAQ (reference sequence). CDR3 coding DNA: TGTGCCAGCAGCCAAACAGCCTATGAGCAGTTCTTC. Translation: CASSQTAYEQFF.

This clone has only a few counts. At one end, the junction sequence differs from germline, possibly due to a read error. J is TRBJ2-3 and V is TRBV7-7, with 11 bases matching TRBD2. There are 14 residues in the CDR3. Per the germline V gene, CDR1 is SSHAT and CDR2 is FNYEAQ (reference sequence). The CDR3 bases are TGTGCTAGCAGCTTAGGGACTAGCGGAGTCCCGCAGTATTTT. Residues: CASSLGTSGVPQYF.

The rearrangement links TRBV27 to TRBJ1-5; 8 positions agree with TRBD1. This CDR3 has 14 amino acids. Trimming took 5 bases from V and 7 from J; bases not matched to a gene: 7. Germline V gene lookup returns CDR1 MNHEY and CDR2 SMNVEV (reference sequence). The CDR3 region is CASSLTGAGQPQHF. DNA for the CDR3: TGTGCCAGCAGTCTGACAGGGGCCGGACAGCCCCAGCATTTT.